One sample yielded the 25 T cell receptor beta chains listed below, sequenced in a study of PD-1 blockade in classical Hodgkin lymphoma. Described time point: cycle 4 day 1 (C4D1), after 5 to 7 weeks of nivolumab. Following autologous stem cell transplantation, relapse occurred in every patient, and exposure to brentuximab vedotin varied. Measured with immunoSEQ multiplex PCR; TCRdb has only the in-frame clones, and not every one. The data contain approximately 110,000 clones, roughly 87% of them singletons. The specimen comprised peripheral blood mononuclear cells (PBMCs), sampled before the fourth cycle of nivolumab. The receptor source for this set is a human donor with classical Hodgkin lymphoma.

The CDR3 nucleotides read TGTGCCAGCAGCTTAGCTACAGGTCTCTCTGGAAACACCATATATTTT. Translation: CASSLATGLSGNTIYF. The chain combines TRBV7-2 with TRBJ1-3; a weak D match, TRBD1 (5 bases). CDR1 and CDR2 (germline): SGHTA, FQGNSA. The length of the CDR3 is 16 residues. The V end was cut by 0 bases, the J end by 0 bases, with 9 bases between.

This chain links TRBV10-2 with TRBJ2-7; unclear D gene. Trimming cost V 5 bases and J 5 bases, with 4 bases left between them. CDR3 length: 10 amino acids. Germline V gene sequence: CDR1 WSHSY, CDR2 SAAADI. The CDR3 sequence: CASSFHEQYF. The CDR3 coding sequence is TGCGCCAGCAGTTTTCACGAGCAGTACTTC.

This clone occurred a few times. The chain has TRBV27 and TRBJ2-2, with 7 bases identical to TRBD1. From germline, CDR1 is MNHEY and CDR2 SMNVEV (reference sequence). The junction had 9 bases not matched to a gene; V was cut back by 6 bases and J by 5 bases. This CDR3 has 15 residues. The CDR3 DNA follows: TGTGCCAGCAGCACACTGACAGGGTATACCGGGGAGCTGTTTTTT. Translating it yields CASSTLTGYTGELFF.

The gene calls are TRBV5-6 and TRBJ2-7; 8 bases are shared with TRBD1. The germline V gene has CDR1 SGHDT and CDR2 YYEEEE. The CDR3 extends over 15 amino acids. V lost 7 bases and J lost 9; bases outside the gene matches: 18. The CDR3 protein is CASSYSTGDALGQYF. The CDR3 nucleotides read TGTGCCAGCTCCTATTCGACAGGGGACGCTCTAGGGCAGTACTTC.

The chain joins TRBV5-4 to TRBJ1-2; maybe TRBD1 (5 bases). Germline V gives CDR1 SGHNT, CDR2 YYREEE (reference sequence). CDR3 length equals 14 residues. Trimming took off 5 bases at V and 7 bases at J, with 18 bases between the two ends. CDR3 amino acids: CASRLLVGTSGYTF. The CDR3 region has the DNA TGTGCCAGCAGACTGCTGGTGGGGACGAGTGGCTACACCTTC.

The chain is built from TRBV19 and TRBJ2-3; D ambiguous. V lost 10 bases and J 3 bases, leaving 17 bases between the germline ends. This CDR3 has 14 residues. CDR1 is LNHDA and CDR2 is SQIVND in the germline V gene (reference sequence). The CDR3 reads CATAEGLGTDTQYF. The CDR3 DNA is TGTGCCACCGCAGAAGGGCTTGGGACAGATACGCAGTATTTT.

The chain employs TRBV7-2 and TRBJ2-1; TRBD1 agrees at 7 bases. Germline CDR1 and CDR2: SGHTA and FQGNSA. Trimming at V came to 7 bases and at J to 1 base, leaving 4 bases not matched to a gene. The CDR3 consists of 14 residues. As DNA, the CDR3 is TGTGCCAGCACCATGACAGGGTCCTACAATGAGCAGTTCTTC. Translated: CASTMTGSYNEQFF.

This clone was detected only once. The gene calls are TRBV30 and TRBJ2-2; D uncertain. The germline CDR1 and CDR2 sequences are GTSNPN and SVGIG (reference sequence). CDR3 size: 15 residues. Trimming stripped 1 base from V and 3 bases from J, with 12 bases between. The CDR3 nucleotides read TGTGCCTGGAGTGGGGATTATCTTCACACCGGGGAGCTGTTTTTT. As protein: CAWSGDYLHTGELFF.

Only one count was recorded for this clone. The rearrangement uses TRBV11-2 and TRBJ2-7, with D perhaps TRBD2 (6 bases). The CDR3 extends over 15 amino acids. V was clipped by 0 bases and J by 6 bases, with 15 bases between them. CDR1 SGHAT and CDR2 FQNNGV come from the germline V gene. CDR3 sequence: CASSLDGGTSSEQYF. For the CDR3, the DNA is TGTGCCAGCAGCTTAGATGGCGGGACGTCTAGCGAGCAGTACTTC.

This rearrangement joins TRBV28 to TRBJ2-7; 10 nucleotides match TRBD2. The junction had 4 bases not matched to a gene; V was cut back by 5 bases and J by 6 bases. The CDR3 has 13 residues. Germline CDR1 reads MDHEN; CDR2 reads SYDVKM. The DNA of the CDR3 is TGTGCCAGCAGTGAAGCGGGAGGGTCCGAGCAGTACTTC. Encoded protein: CASSEAGGSEQYF.

To note about this clone: The sample contains more than one DNA sequence encoding this CDR3. This chain uses TRBV4-1 with TRBJ2-7, with D hard to call. The germline gives CDR1 MGHRA, CDR2 YSYEKL. This CDR3 contains 15 residues. V lost 0 bases, J lost 3 bases, and 12 bases lay in between. Written as DNA, the CDR3 is TGCGCCAGCAGCCAAGAGGCCGGACGGAACTACGAGCAGTACTTC. It specifies CASSQEAGRNYEQYF.

This clone occurred once. The rearrangement uses TRBV18 and TRBJ2-5; D is possibly TRBD1 (6 bases). Deletions cut 2 bases from V and 5 bases from J, with 15 bases between. The CDR3 extends over 15 amino acids. Germline values: CDR1 KGHSH, CDR2 LQKENI. The CDR3 protein is CASSPEGQSPETQYF. For the CDR3, the DNA is TGTGCCAGCTCACCAGAAGGACAGTCCCCTGAGACCCAGTACTTC. Supplemented by reference TRBV18 and TRBJ2-5, the full variable domain reads NAGVMQNPRHLVRRRGQEARLRCSPMKGHSHVYWYRQLPEEGLKFMVYLQKENIIDESGMPKERFSAEFPKEGPSILRIQQVVRGDSAAYFCASSPEGQSPETQYFGPGTRLLVL.

The genes are TRBV30 and TRBJ2-1, with 8 bases that match TRBD2. The trim removed 3 bases at V and 0 bases at J, leaving 7 bases unmatched. Germline V gives CDR1 GTSNPN, CDR2 SVGIG (reference sequence). The CDR3 is made up of 16 amino acids. CDR3 amino acids: CAWSGGDRGSYNEQFF. The CDR3 nucleotides are TGTGCCTGGAGCGGGGGGGATCGGGGCTCCTACAATGAGCAGTTCTTC.

The chain is built from TRBV5-1 and TRBJ1-2; D is perhaps TRBD1 (5 bases). In germline, CDR1 is SGHRS, CDR2 YFSETQ. The V gene lost 0 bases and the J gene lost 0 bases, with 15 bases spanning the gap. The CDR3 has 17 residues. The DNA for the CDR3 is TGCGCCAGCAGCTTGGGTGGCTTACAGGCAGCTAACTATGGCTACACCTTC. Residues: CASSLGGLQAANYGYTF.

This CDR3 is CASSSTSATVNEQFF. Here the CDR3 DNA reads TGTGCCAGCAGCTCTACTAGCGCCACCGTCAATGAGCAGTTCTTC. V usage is TRBV5-6 and J usage is TRBJ2-1, with 7 nucleotides matching TRBD2. There are 15 residues in the CDR3. V trimming: 3 bases; J trimming: 6 bases; junction bases outside the gene matches: 9. The germline V gene encodes CDR1 SGHDT and CDR2 YYEEEE.

The chain couples TRBV7-2 to TRBJ2-7; TRBD2 agrees at 12 bases. V lost 1 base, J lost 6 bases, and 1 base stayed unmatched. This CDR3 is 14 amino acids long. Germline assignment: CDR1 SGHTA and CDR2 FQGNSA. The DNA for the CDR3 is TGTGCCAGCAGCTTAGAACTAGCGGGAGGCGAGCAGTACTTC. Protein sequence: CASSLELAGGEQYF.

The chain employs TRBV11-2 and TRBJ2-6, with TRBD2 as a possible D gene (6 bases). Per germline, CDR1 SGHAT and CDR2 FQNNGV. The CDR3 extends over 15 amino acids. Between the trimmed V and J ends, which lost 6 bases and 2 bases, there was a span of 11 bases. CDR3 region: CASSSAGTGANVLTF. DNA for the CDR3: TGTGCCAGCAGTTCCGCGGGGACTGGGGCCAACGTCCTGACTTTC. Full variable domain (missing parts from reference TRBV11-2 and TRBJ2-6): EAGVAQSPRYKIIEKRQSVAFWCNPISGHATLYWYQQILGQGPKLLIQFQNNGVVDDSQLPKDRFSAERLKGVDSTLKIQPAKLEDSAVYLCASSSAGTGANVLTFGAGSRLTVL.

The chain is built from TRBV27 and TRBJ1-5, with 9 positions matching TRBD1. The germline V gene encodes CDR1 MNHEY and CDR2 SMNVEV (reference sequence). This CDR3 comprises 16 residues. Unmatched junction bases numbered 11, after V lost 7 bases and J lost 4 bases. CDR3 protein: CASTPKPGQGNQPQHF. The CDR3 DNA reads TGTGCCAGCACCCCTAAACCGGGACAGGGAAATCAGCCCCAGCATTTT.

The chain employs TRBV19 and TRBJ2-1; 12 bases map to TRBD1. Germline V gene sequence: CDR1 LNHDA, CDR2 SQIVND (reference sequence). V shed 6 bases, J shed 7 bases, and the junction held 16 bases outside the gene matches. The CDR3 is made up of 18 amino acids. CDR3 loop: CASSRNALPGQGANEQFF. The CDR3 nucleotides read TGTGCCAGTAGCCGAAACGCCTTACCGGGACAGGGGGCGAATGAGCAGTTCTTC. The full variable domain, its missing parts supplied by reference TRBV19 and TRBJ2-1, is DGGITQSPKYLFRKEGQNVTLSCEQNLNHDAMYWYRQDPGQGLRLIYYSQIVNDFQKGDIAEGYSVSREKKESFPLTVTSAQKNPTAFYLCASSRNALPGQGANEQFFGPGTRLTVL.

CDR3 sequence: CASKGQGSSYEQYF. CDR3 nucleotide sequence: TGTGCCAGCAAGGGGCAGGGGAGTTCCTACGAGCAGTACTTC. The rearrangement links TRBV2 to TRBJ2-7; weak D call: TRBD1 (6 bases). V shed 7 bases and J shed 1 base, with 14 bases lying between them. The CDR3 extends over 14 amino acids. Germline V lookup: CDR1 SNHLY, CDR2 FYNNEI.

J is TRBJ2-1 and V is TRBV7-8, with 7 bases identical to TRBD1. V lost 3 bases and J lost 1; bases outside the gene matches: 3. CDR1 SGHVS and CDR2 FQNEAQ come from the germline V gene. The CDR3 runs 15 residues. CDR3 sequence (DNA): TGTGCCAGCAGCTTGGACAGGAAGTCCTACAATGAGCAGTTCTTC. This translates into CASSLDRKSYNEQFF.

The J gene is TRBJ1-2, the V gene TRBV27; TRBD1 aligns across 7 bases. Germline CDR1 MNHEY, CDR2 SMNVEV (reference sequence). Losses at the gene ends were 5 bases for V and 3 bases for J; bases not matched to a gene: 6. The CDR3 length is 14 residues. CDR3 protein: CASSPGGQHYGYTF. The CDR3 DNA sequence: TGTGCCAGCAGTCCTGGGGGACAGCACTATGGCTACACCTTC.

This rearrangement joins TRBV10-3 to TRBJ1-1; 8 bases map to TRBD1. The CDR3 runs 13 residues. Germline V gene lookup returns CDR1 ENHRY and CDR2 SYGVKD. The V segment lost 6 bases and the J segment 6 bases; nucleotides outside the gene matches: 6. CDR3 in amino acids: CAISQGAPPEAFF. CDR3 DNA: TGTGCCATCAGCCAGGGGGCGCCGCCTGAAGCTTTCTTT.

Concerning this clone: A junction boundary mismatches the germline segment, possibly from a read error. Written as DNA, the CDR3 is TGCGCCAGCAACCAACTACAGGGGGCCGAGCAGTACTTC. Its protein is CASNQLQGAEQYF. The V call is TRBV4-3, the J call TRBJ2-7, with 9 bases matching TRBD1. Germline V gene data show CDR1 as LGHNA and CDR2 as YSLEER. The CDR3 length is 13 residues.

This rearrangement joins TRBV6-1 to TRBJ2-1; D might be TRBD2 (5 bases). Looked up from germline, CDR1 is MNHNS and CDR2 is SASEGT. The V end lost 2 bases, the J end lost 10 bases, and 24 bases lay between the germline ends. This CDR3 is 17 amino acids long. In DNA form, the CDR3 reads TGTGCCAGCAGTGAAACGAGGTATCCTAGCACACCGTTGGAGCAGTTCTTC. Its translation is CASSETRYPSTPLEQFF.